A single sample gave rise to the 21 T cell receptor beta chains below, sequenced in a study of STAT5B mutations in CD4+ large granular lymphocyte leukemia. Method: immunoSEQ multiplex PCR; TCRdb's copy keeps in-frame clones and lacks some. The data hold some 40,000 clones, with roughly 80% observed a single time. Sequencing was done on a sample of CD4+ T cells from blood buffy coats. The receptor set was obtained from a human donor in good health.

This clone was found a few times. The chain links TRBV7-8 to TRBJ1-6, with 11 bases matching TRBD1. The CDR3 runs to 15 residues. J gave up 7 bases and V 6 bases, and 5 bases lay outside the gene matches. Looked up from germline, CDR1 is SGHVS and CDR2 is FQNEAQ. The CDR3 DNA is TGTGCCAGCAGTCAAGGACAGGGGGCGAATTCACCCCTCCACTTT. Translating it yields CASSQGQGANSPLHF.

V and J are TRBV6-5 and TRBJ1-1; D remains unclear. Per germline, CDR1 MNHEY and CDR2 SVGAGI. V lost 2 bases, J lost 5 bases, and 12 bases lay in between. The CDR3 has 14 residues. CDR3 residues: CASSYGSLRTEAFF. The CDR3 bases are TGTGCCAGCAGTTACGGCAGTTTAAGGACTGAAGCTTTCTTT.

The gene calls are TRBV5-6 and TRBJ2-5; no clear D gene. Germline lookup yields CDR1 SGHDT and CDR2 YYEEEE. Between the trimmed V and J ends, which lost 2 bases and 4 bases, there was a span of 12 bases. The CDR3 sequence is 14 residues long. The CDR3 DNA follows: TGTGCCAGCAGCTTTAGTGCAGTGGCAGAGACCCAGTACTTC. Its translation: CASSFSAVAETQYF.

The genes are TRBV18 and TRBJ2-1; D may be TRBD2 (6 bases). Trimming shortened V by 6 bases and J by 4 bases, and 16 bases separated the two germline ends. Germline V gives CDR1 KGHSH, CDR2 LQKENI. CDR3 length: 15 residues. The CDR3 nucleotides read TGTGCCAGCTCCCCCGGACTATCTCAATACAATGAGCAGTTCTTC. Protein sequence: CASSPGLSQYNEQFF.

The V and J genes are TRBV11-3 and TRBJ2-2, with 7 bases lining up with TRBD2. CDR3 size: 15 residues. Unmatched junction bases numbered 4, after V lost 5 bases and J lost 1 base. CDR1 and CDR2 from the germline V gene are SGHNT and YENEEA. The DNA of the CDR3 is TGTGCCAGCAGCCGTGCGGGGGTGAACACCGGGGAGCTGTTTTTT. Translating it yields CASSRAGVNTGELFF.

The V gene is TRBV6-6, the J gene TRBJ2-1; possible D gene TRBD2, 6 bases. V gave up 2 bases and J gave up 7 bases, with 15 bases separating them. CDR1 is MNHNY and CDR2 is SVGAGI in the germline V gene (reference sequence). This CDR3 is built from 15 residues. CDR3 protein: CASSYMGGAQNEQFF. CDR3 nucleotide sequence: TGTGCCAGCAGTTACATGGGCGGGGCCCAAAATGAGCAGTTCTTC.

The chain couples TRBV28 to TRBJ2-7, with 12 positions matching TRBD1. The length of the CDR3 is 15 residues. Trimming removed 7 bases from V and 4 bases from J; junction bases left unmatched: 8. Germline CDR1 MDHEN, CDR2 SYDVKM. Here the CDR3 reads CASTHLGQGAYEQYF. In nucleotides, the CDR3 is TGTGCCAGCACTCACCTGGGACAGGGGGCTTACGAGCAGTACTTC. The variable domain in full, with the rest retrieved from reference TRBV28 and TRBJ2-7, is DVKVTQSSRYLVKRTGEKVFLECVQDMDHENMFWYRQDPGLGLRLIYFSYDVKMKEKGDIPEGYSVSREKKERFSLILESASTNQTSMYLCASTHLGQGAYEQYFGPGTRLTVT.

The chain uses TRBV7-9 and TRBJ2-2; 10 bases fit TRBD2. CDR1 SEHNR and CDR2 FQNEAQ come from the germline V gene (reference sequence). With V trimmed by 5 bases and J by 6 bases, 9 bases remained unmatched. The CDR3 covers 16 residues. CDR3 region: CASSARTSGVSGELFF. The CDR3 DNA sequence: TGTGCCAGCAGCGCTAGGACTAGCGGAGTTTCCGGGGAGCTGTTTTTT.

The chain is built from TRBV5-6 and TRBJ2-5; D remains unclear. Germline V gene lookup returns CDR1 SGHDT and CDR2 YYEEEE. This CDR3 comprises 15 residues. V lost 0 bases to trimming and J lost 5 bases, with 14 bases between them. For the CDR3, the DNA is TGTGCCAGCAGCTTGGGCTACGTCCCGTTTGAGACCCAGTACTTC. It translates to CASSLGYVPFETQYF.

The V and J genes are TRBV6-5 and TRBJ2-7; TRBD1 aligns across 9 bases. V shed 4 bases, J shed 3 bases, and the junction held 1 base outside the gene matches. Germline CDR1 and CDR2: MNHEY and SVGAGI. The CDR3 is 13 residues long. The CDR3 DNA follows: TGTGCCAGCAGTTTGGGACAGGGCTACGAGCAGTACTTC. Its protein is CASSLGQGYEQYF.

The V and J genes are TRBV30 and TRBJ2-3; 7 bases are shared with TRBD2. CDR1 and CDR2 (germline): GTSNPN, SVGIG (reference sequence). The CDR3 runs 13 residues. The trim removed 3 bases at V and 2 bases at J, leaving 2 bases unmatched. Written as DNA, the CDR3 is TGTGCCTGGAGCGGGAGGATCACAGATACGCAGTATTTT. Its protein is CAWSGRITDTQYF. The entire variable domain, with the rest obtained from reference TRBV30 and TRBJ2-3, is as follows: SQTIHQWPATLVQPVGSPLSLECTVEGTSNPNLYWYRQAAGRGLQLLFYSVGIGQISSEVPQNLSASRPQDRQFILSSKKLLLSDSGFYLCAWSGRITDTQYFGPGTRLTVL.

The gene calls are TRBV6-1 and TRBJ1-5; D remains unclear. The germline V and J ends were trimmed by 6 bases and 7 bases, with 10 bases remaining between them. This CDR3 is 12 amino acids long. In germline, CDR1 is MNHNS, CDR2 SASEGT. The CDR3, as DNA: TGTGCCAGCAGCTTCCCTAGGCAGCCCCAGCATTTT. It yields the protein CASSFPRQPQHF.

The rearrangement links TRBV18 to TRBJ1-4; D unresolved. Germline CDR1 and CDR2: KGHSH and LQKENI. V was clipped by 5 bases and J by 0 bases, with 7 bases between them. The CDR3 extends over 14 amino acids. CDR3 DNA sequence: TGTGCCAGCTCATCTGGGGCAACTAATGAAAAACTGTTTTTT. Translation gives CASSSGATNEKLFF.

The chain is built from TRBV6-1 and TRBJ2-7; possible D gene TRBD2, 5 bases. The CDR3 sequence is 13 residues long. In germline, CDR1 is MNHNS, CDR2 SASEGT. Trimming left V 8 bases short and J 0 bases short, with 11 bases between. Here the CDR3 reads CASVRRASYEQYF. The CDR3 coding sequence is TGTGCCAGCGTCCGGCGGGCCTCCTACGAGCAGTACTTC.

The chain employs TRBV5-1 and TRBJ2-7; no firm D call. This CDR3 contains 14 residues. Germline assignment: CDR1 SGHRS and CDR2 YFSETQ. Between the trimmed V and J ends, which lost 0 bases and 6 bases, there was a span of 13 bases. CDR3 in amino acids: CASSLVPANVEQYF. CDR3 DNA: TGCGCCAGCAGCTTGGTCCCCGCCAACGTCGAGCAGTACTTC.

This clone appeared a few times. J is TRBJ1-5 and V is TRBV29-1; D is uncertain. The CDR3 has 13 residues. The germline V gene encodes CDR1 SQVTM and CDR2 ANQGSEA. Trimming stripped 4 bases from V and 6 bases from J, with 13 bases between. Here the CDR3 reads CSVVEGNGQPQHF. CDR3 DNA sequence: TGCAGCGTTGTGGAAGGGAATGGTCAGCCCCAGCATTTT.

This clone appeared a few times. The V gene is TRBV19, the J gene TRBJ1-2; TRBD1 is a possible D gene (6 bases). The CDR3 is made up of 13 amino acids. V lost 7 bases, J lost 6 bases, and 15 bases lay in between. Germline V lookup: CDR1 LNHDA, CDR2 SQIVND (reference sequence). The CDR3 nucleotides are TGTGCCAGTAACACAGGGAGCTTCCATGGCTACACCTTC. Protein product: CASNTGSFHGYTF.

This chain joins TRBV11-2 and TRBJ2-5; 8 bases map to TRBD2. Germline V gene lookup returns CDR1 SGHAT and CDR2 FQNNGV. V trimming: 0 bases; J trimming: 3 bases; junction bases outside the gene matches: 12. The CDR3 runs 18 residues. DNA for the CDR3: TGTGCCAGCAGCTTAGAGGGGCCGGGGCTAGCGGGTGAAGAGACCCAGTACTTC. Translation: CASSLEGPGLAGEETQYF.

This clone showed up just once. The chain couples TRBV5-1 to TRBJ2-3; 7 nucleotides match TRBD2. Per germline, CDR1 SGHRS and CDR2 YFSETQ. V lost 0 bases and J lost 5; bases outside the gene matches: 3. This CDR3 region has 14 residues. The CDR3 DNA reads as TGCGCCAGCAGCTTGGTGGGAGGGGTAGATACGCAGTATTTT. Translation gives CASSLVGGVDTQYF.

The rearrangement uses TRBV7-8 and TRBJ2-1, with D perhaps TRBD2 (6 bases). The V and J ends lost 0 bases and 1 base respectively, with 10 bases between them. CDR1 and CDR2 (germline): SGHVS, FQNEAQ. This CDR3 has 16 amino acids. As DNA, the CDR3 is TGTGCCAGCAGCTTAGCGGGGACTGTATCCTACAATGAGCAGTTCTTC. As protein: CASSLAGTVSYNEQFF.

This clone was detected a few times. CDR3 region: CASSPHGTEAFF. The DNA for the CDR3 is TGTGCCAGCAGTCCCCACGGGACTGAAGCTTTCTTT. The chain recombines TRBV27 with TRBJ1-1; D gene unclear. This CDR3 region has 12 residues. Looked up from germline, CDR1 is MNHEY and CDR2 is SMNVEV (reference sequence). V shed 5 bases and J shed 5 bases, with 9 bases lying between them.